The 30 T cell receptor beta chains in this list originate from one sample, sequenced in a study of read filtering for tumor transcriptome and immune sequencing. The library was built from roughly 400 ng RNA with molecular barcoded adaptors for alpha/delta and beta/gamma chains. MiXCR, run by TCRdb on the reads, gives a single entry per CDR3 protein. The sample holds 43,000 or so distinct CDR3 sequences, 15% to 20% seen once. Sequences were obtained from a population of CD138-negative cells sorted from bone marrow. These receptors all stem from a donor at least 40 years old with multiple myeloma.

This clonotype was found many times. The rearrangement links TRBV5-5 to TRBJ2-7; D is ambiguous. V was shortened by 4 bases and J by 0 bases, with 11 bases between the two germline ends. The CDR3 contains 14 residues. Germline V gene sequence: CDR1 SGHKS, CDR2 YYEKEE (reference sequence). CDR3 nucleotides: TGTGCCAGCAGCATGGGCGACGCCTCCTACGAGCAGTACTTC. It translates to CASSMGDASYEQYF.

As to this clonotype: A much larger clone is a single base away; this may be a read error. The V gene is TRBV12-3 or TRBV12-4, the J gene TRBJ2-5, with 7 bases matching TRBD1. V was clipped by 6 bases and J by 7 bases; unmatched bases: 14. The CDR3 spans 15 residues. CDR3 DNA: TGTGCCAGCAGAGCCTACGGACAGGATGAGGGGACCCAGTACTTC. It codes for CASRAYGQDEGTQYF.

On this clonotype: It may be a read error: a sequence one base away is much more abundant. The CDR3 coding sequence is TGTGCCAGCAGTCTCCGGGACGGTTCCACAGATACGCAGTGTTTT. The encoded protein is CASSLRDGSTDTQCF. The genes are TRBV6-2 or TRBV6-3 and TRBJ2-3; possibly TRBD1 or TRBD2 for D (5 bases each). The germline V gene encodes CDR1 MNHEY and CDR2 SVGEGT. This CDR3 spans 15 amino acids.

In the case of this clonotype: A far more abundant clone sits one base away, making this likely a read error. The CDR3 nucleotides are TGCGCCAGCGGCCCTCTAGCGGGCGTCTACAATGAGCAGTTCTTC. It yields the protein CASGPLAGVYNEQFF. The chain has TRBV5-1 and TRBJ2-7, with 8 bases matching TRBD2. The J call could be wrong; TRBJ2-1 is a better fit for the DNA end. Germline CDR1 and CDR2: SGHRS and YFSETQ. CDR3 length: 15 residues.

The sample holds many counts of this clonotype. This chain links TRBV6-6 with TRBJ2-1; D may match TRBD1 or TRBD2 (6 bases each). The CDR3 totals 16 residues. Germline CDR1 is MNHNY and CDR2 is SVGAGI (reference sequence). V shed 4 bases and J shed 3 bases, with 16 bases lying between them. CDR3 sequence reads: CASSSKGGAIYNEQFF. Here the CDR3 DNA reads TGTGCCAGCAGTTCCAAGGGGGGCGCGATCTACAATGAGCAGTTCTTC.

This clonotype was detected only a few times. The CDR3: CASTVAGKSSYNEQFF. The DNA of the CDR3 is TGTGCCAGCACGGTGGCGGGAAAGAGCTCCTACAATGAGCAGTTCTTC. J is TRBJ2-1 and V is TRBV12-3 or TRBV12-4; D possibly corresponds to TRBD2 (6 bases). Trimming left V 7 bases short and J 0 bases short, with 16 bases between. CDR3 length equals 16 residues.

This clonotype was seen many times. The chain has TRBV6-6 and TRBJ2-1, with 11 nucleotides matching TRBD2. The CDR3 contains 15 residues. Unmatched junction bases numbered 4, after V lost 6 bases and J lost 3 bases. Germline-derived CDR1 and CDR2 are MNHNY and SVGAGI (reference sequence). The CDR3 DNA follows: TGTGCCAGCAGCTCTACTAGCGGGAGCTACAATGAGCAGTTCTTC. Its protein product is CASSSTSGSYNEQFF.

The chain uses TRBV7-2 and TRBJ2-1; D perhaps matches TRBD1 (5 bases). There are 15 residues in the CDR3. Germline CDR1 and CDR2: SGHTA and FQGNSA. V dropped 5 bases and J dropped 1 base, with 12 bases sitting between them. CDR3 protein: CASSQRRQSYNEQFF. In DNA, the CDR3 is TGTGCCAGCAGCCAACGGAGACAGTCCTACAATGAGCAGTTCTTC.

This clonotype was counted at least ten times. J is TRBJ2-3 and V is TRBV9, with 8 bases lining up with TRBD2. The V and J ends lost 6 bases and 4 bases, in that order; junction bases with no gene match: 19. Germline V gene lookup returns CDR1 SGDLS and CDR2 YYNGEE. This CDR3 is built from 18 residues. Here the CDR3 DNA reads TGTGCCAGCACGCCAGATGGGGTGAGCGGGAGACCGCCAGATACGCAGTATTTT. Protein: CASTPDGVSGRPPDTQYF.

Points on this clonotype: A much larger clone lies a single base off, so this may be a read error. The rearrangement uses TRBV28 and TRBJ2-3; 12 bases line up with TRBD2. This CDR3 comprises 16 residues. In germline, CDR1 is MDHEN, CDR2 SYDVKM. For the CDR3, the DNA is TGTGCCATCAGTTTTCCTAGCGGGAGGGTCGCAGATACGCAGTATTTT. Translated, it gives CAISFPSGRVADTQYF.

This clonotype was seen many times. The chain employs TRBV20-1 and TRBJ2-1; tentative D call: TRBD2 (5 bases). The ends were cut back, 0 bases at V and 9 bases at J, with 12 bases in the middle. Looked up from germline, CDR1 is DFQATT and CDR2 is SNEGSKA (reference sequence). This CDR3 is built from 13 residues. The CDR3 DNA reads TGCAGTGCTAGAGATGTGGGAGAAAGTGAGCAGTTCTTC. The encoded protein is CSARDVGESEQFF.

In this sample, this clonotype turned up many times. This chain uses TRBV19 with TRBJ2-7; the D call may be TRBD1 or TRBD2 (5 bases each). Trimming removed 5 bases at V and 0 bases at J, with 8 bases between. This CDR3 region has 13 residues. Per the germline V gene, CDR1 is LNHDA and CDR2 is SQIVND (reference sequence). CDR3 region: CASSSGLSYEQYF. The CDR3 region has the DNA TGTGCCAGTAGTTCGGGGCTCTCCTACGAGCAGTACTTC.

By sample fraction, this clonotype is medium-sized (0.01 to 0.1%). V gene TRBV29-1 combines with J gene TRBJ2-1, with no clear D. CDR1 is SQVTM and CDR2 is ANQGSEA in the germline V gene. V shed 4 bases and J shed 8 bases, with 12 bases lying between them. The CDR3 is 12 residues long. CDR3 sequence (DNA): TGCAGCGTTGGGCCGCCTAGGGATGAGCAGTTCTTC. Translated: CSVGPPRDEQFF.

The rearrangement links TRBV20-1 to TRBJ2-1; TRBD1 matches at 8 bases. CDR1 DFQATT and CDR2 SNEGSKA come from the germline V gene (reference sequence). The junction had 8 bases not matched to a gene; V was cut back by 2 bases and J by 8 bases. This CDR3 region has 14 residues. In nucleotides, the CDR3 is TGCAGTGCTAGACCGGACAGGGTCACCGATGAGCAGTTCTTC. This translates into CSARPDRVTDEQFF.

This clonotype was counted ten times or more. The rearrangement uses TRBV20-1 and TRBJ2-5; 8 bases map to TRBD2. J was trimmed by 4 bases and V by 6 bases; bases with no gene match: 7. Germline V gene data show CDR1 as DFQATT and CDR2 as SNEGSKA (reference sequence). The CDR3 has 13 residues. The DNA for the CDR3 is TGCAGTGCATTACCGGGAGGGCCAGAGACCCAGTACTTC. Amino acid sequence: CSALPGGPETQYF.

The genes are TRBV14 and TRBJ1-2; D remains unclear. Germline values: CDR1 SGHDN, CDR2 FVKESK. V shed 2 bases and J shed 7 bases, with 14 bases lying between them. CDR3 length: 14 amino acids. The CDR3 coding sequence is TGTGCCAGCAGCCAACACATGATGCTATGTGGCTACACCTTC. Translation gives CASSQHMMLCGYTF.

Notes on this clonotype: Since a far larger clone is one base different, this is likely a read error. This chain connects TRBV29-1 to TRBJ2-1; 13 bases are a match to TRBD2. The CDR3 consists of 16 residues. CDR1 is SQVTM and CDR2 is ANQGSEA in the germline V gene. Here the CDR3 DNA reads TGCAGTGCCGTCCGCCCCGGACTAGCGGGAGTTAATGAGCAGCTCTTC. As protein: CSAVRPGLAGVNEQLF.

This clonotype was seen at least ten times. This chain uses TRBV7-2 with TRBJ2-3, with a tentative D call TRBD2 (5 bases). The germline V and J ends were trimmed by 3 bases and 2 bases, with 9 bases remaining between them. This CDR3 is 14 amino acids long. Germline CDR1 SGHTA, CDR2 FQGNSA. The CDR3 region has the DNA TGTGCCAGCAGCTTGAGCGGAGTCACAGATACGCAGTATTTT. It is translated as CASSLSGVTDTQYF.

Notes on this clonotype: This could be a read error, since a much larger clone is one nucleotide away. The V call is TRBV28, the J call TRBJ1-4; maybe TRBD1 (5 bases). Looked up from germline, CDR1 is MDHEN and CDR2 is SYDVKM. The CDR3 covers 14 residues. The CDR3 nucleotides are TGTGTCAGCAGTTCGGACAACCCTAATGAAAAACTGTTTTTT. This translates into CVSSSDNPNEKLFF.

This clonotype was found many times. The chain recombines TRBV24-1 with TRBJ2-7, with 7 bases lining up with TRBD1. CDR1 is KGHDR, CDR2 SFDVKD, per germline. Trimming removed 0 bases from V and 0 bases from J; junction bases left unmatched: 4. The CDR3 totals 16 residues. The CDR3 sequence is CATSDLEDRCSYEQYF. The DNA for the CDR3 is TGTGCCACCAGTGATTTGGAGGACAGGTGCTCCTACGAGCAGTACTTC.

This clonotype was detected many times. The J gene is TRBJ2-5, the V gene TRBV5-1; D is perhaps TRBD1 (5 bases). Trimming cost V 4 bases and J 1 base, with 11 bases left between them. Germline V lookup: CDR1 SGHRS, CDR2 YFSETQ. CDR3 length: 14 residues. CDR3: CASSDGHIQETQYF. As DNA, the CDR3 is TGCGCCAGCAGCGACGGACATATCCAAGAGACCCAGTACTTC.

At least ten counts were recorded for this clonotype. The gene calls are TRBV24-1 and TRBJ2-3; D ambiguous. Germline CDR1 and CDR2: KGHDR and SFDVKD. The CDR3 is 16 amino acids. The V end was cut by 5 bases, the J end by 1 base, with 15 bases between. The CDR3 DNA sequence: TGTGCCACCAGTGGGGTGGCCCCTACCGGCACAGATACGCAGTATTTT. As protein: CATSGVAPTGTDTQYF.

In this sample, this clonotype turned up many times. The CDR3 protein is CASKQGDPGEAFF. The CDR3 DNA reads TGTGCCAGCAAGCAGGGGGACCCGGGTGAAGCTTTCTTT. V usage is TRBV6-6 and J usage is TRBJ1-1, with TRBD1 matching over 7 bases. Germline lookup yields CDR1 MNHNY and CDR2 SVGAGI (reference sequence). The CDR3 covers 13 residues. J was trimmed by 7 bases and V by 7 bases; bases with no gene match: 9.

V usage is TRBV20-1 and J usage is TRBJ2-3; D is perhaps TRBD1 or TRBD2 (5 bases each). The V gene lost 2 bases and the J gene lost 13 bases, with 22 bases spanning the gap. The V gene's germline CDR1 is DFQATT and CDR2 SNEGSKA (reference sequence). This CDR3 has 14 residues. The CDR3 loop reads CSARSAGTRGQEYF. The DNA for the CDR3 is TGCAGTGCTAGATCCGCAGGGACGCGCGGACAAGAGTATTTT.

This clonotype was seen more than once but under ten times. The chain joins TRBV29-1 to TRBJ2-2, with D perhaps TRBD1 or TRBD2 (5 bases each). Germline V gene sequence: CDR1 SQVTM, CDR2 ANQGSEA. The CDR3 runs 14 residues. V was shortened by 7 bases and J by 1 base, with 13 bases between the two germline ends. Written as DNA, the CDR3 is TGCAGCGCCACCCGGGACGTGAACACCGGGGAGCTGTTTTTT. Its translation: CSATRDVNTGELFF.

Ten or more counts support this clonotype. V is TRBV29-1 and J is TRBJ2-5; possible D gene TRBD1, 6 bases. V was shortened by 3 bases and J by 3 bases, with 17 bases between the two germline ends. The germline gives CDR1 SQVTM, CDR2 ANQGSEA. CDR3 length: 15 amino acids. The CDR3 loop is CSVERTETRKETQYF. The CDR3 nucleotides read TGCAGCGTTGAGCGGACAGAGACCAGAAAAGAGACCCAGTACTTC.

This clonotype was recorded once. A much larger clone lies a single base off, so this may be a read error. This sequence joins TRBV12-3 or TRBV12-4 and TRBJ1-6, with unresolved D. V dropped 3 bases and J dropped 5 bases, with 8 bases sitting between them. The CDR3 has 14 amino acids. As DNA, the CDR3 is TGTGCCAGCAGTTTTGCCAACGATAATTCACCCCTCCACTTT. Translating gives CASSFANDNSPLHF.

Ten or more counts support this clonotype. The chain uses TRBV7-3 and TRBJ2-1; 10 bases are a match to TRBD1. Germline assignment: CDR1 SGHTA and CDR2 FQGTGA. V was clipped by 8 bases and J by 6 bases; unmatched bases: 19. CDR3 length: 18 amino acids. As DNA, the CDR3 is TGTGCCAGCGCTTACGGACAGGGGGAGTATGCGGGGGTCAATGAGCAGTTCTTC. Translated, it gives CASAYGQGEYAGVNEQFF.

The CDR3 nucleotides read TGTGCCAGGAGCCCTGGACAGGGCTACGAGCAGTACTTC. Translation gives CARSPGQGYEQYF. The chain combines TRBV28 with TRBJ2-7; 8 bases line up with TRBD1. Germline values: CDR1 MDHEN, CDR2 SYDVKM. The junction had 7 bases not matched to a gene; V was cut back by 9 bases and J by 3 bases. The CDR3 totals 13 residues. The full variable domain, with the rest looked up from reference TRBV28 and TRBJ2-7, is DVKVTQSSRYLVKRTGEKVFLECVQDMDHENMFWYRQDPGLGLRLIYFSYDVKMKEKGDIPEGYSVSREKKERFSLILESASTNQTSMYLCARSPGQGYEQYFGPGTRLTVT.

This clonotype was seen at least ten times. The chain is built from TRBV27 and TRBJ2-5; TRBD2 matches at 8 bases. V lost 4 bases and J lost 2; bases outside the gene matches: 6. The germline CDR1 and CDR2 sequences are MNHEY and SMNVEV (reference sequence). The CDR3 loop spans 15 amino acids. Written as DNA, the CDR3 is TGTGCCAGCAGTTCCCTTGCGGGAGGACAAGAGACCCAGTACTTC. Translated: CASSSLAGGQETQYF.